This passage covers 18 T cell receptor beta chains from one sample sequenced in a study of T cell responses to AZD1222 COVID-19 vaccine. Clones were sequenced by immunoSEQ multiplex PCR, and TCRdb holds only the in-frame ones, with some missing. The sample includes 100,000 to 120,000 clones, nearly 90% of them seen just once. The sample was peripheral blood, taken 28 days after the second AZD1222 dose. These receptors were obtained from an adult who received the AZD1222 COVID-19 vaccine.

This rearrangement joins TRBV9 to TRBJ1-1; the match to TRBD1 covers 8 bases. With V trimmed by 2 bases and J by 10 bases, 10 bases remained unmatched. Germline V lookup: CDR1 SGDLS, CDR2 YYNGEE. The CDR3 is 14 residues long. The CDR3 sequence: CASSVQSGGGGAFF. The CDR3 DNA reads TGTGCCAGCAGCGTTCAGTCAGGGGGCGGAGGAGCTTTCTTT.

This clone was seen only once. The chain joins TRBV7-2 to TRBJ2-1; D uncertain. V shed 7 bases and J shed 0 bases, with 22 bases lying between them. The V gene's germline CDR1 is SGHTA and CDR2 FQGNSA. The CDR3 is 18 amino acids. The CDR3 loop reads CASTLSSSPPSSYNEQFF. CDR3 nucleotides: TGTGCCAGCACCCTTAGTAGCAGTCCCCCTAGCTCCTACAATGAGCAGTTCTTC.

The rearrangement links TRBV7-2 to TRBJ2-1, with D unresolved. Germline lookup yields CDR1 SGHTA and CDR2 FQGNSA. The CDR3 runs 12 residues. V was pared by 1 base and J by 10 bases, with 8 bases between. The CDR3 region has the DNA TGTGCCAGCAGCTTAGATGGGTGGGAGCAGTTCTTC. It specifies CASSLDGWEQFF.

The J gene is TRBJ2-2, the V gene TRBV7-2, with 8 bases that match TRBD2. The germline gives CDR1 SGHTA, CDR2 FQGNSA. The V and J ends lost 0 bases and 4 bases, in that order; junction bases with no gene match: 4. CDR3 length: 16 residues. For the CDR3, the DNA is TGTGCCAGCAGCTTAGCGGGTGGACTAGCCACCGGGGAGCTGTTTTTT. Protein sequence: CASSLAGGLATGELFF.

The CDR3 here is CASSLLAGLTGELFF. For the CDR3, the DNA is TGTGCCAGCAGCCTACTAGCGGGACTCACCGGGGAGCTGTTTTTT. V gene TRBV4-2 combines with J gene TRBJ2-2; TRBD2 matches 10 bases. The V gene's germline CDR1 is LGHNA and CDR2 YNFKEQ. The CDR3 loop spans 15 amino acids. The J segment lost 4 bases and the V segment lost 4 bases, leaving 3 bases of the junction unmatched.

The rearrangement uses TRBV6-5 and TRBJ1-4, with no clear D. The CDR3 loop spans 13 amino acids. V lost 0 bases and J 10 bases, leaving 9 bases between the germline ends. CDR1 and CDR2 (germline): MNHEY, SVGAGI. The CDR3: CASSYSIAAKLFF. The CDR3 coding sequence is TGTGCCAGCAGTTACTCGATAGCGGCAAAACTGTTTTTT.

This chain joins TRBV2 and TRBJ2-1; D ambiguous. The length of the CDR3 is 14 residues. V was shortened by 3 bases and J by 0 bases, with 6 bases between the two germline ends. Per the germline V gene, CDR1 is SNHLY and CDR2 is FYNNEI. CDR3 sequence: CASSDTTSYNEQFF. The CDR3 DNA is TGTGCCAGCAGTGACACTACCTCCTACAATGAGCAGTTCTTC.

The chain links TRBV28 to TRBJ2-7, with D unclear. The CDR3 is made up of 20 amino acids. CDR1 is MDHEN, CDR2 SYDVKM, per germline. Trimming shortened V by 4 bases and J by 0 bases, and 28 bases separated the two germline ends. CDR3 DNA: TGTGCCAGCAGTTCCTATTTTTCTACTCGCCGCAATCCTAGCTCCTACGAGCAGTACTTC. This codes for CASSSYFSTRRNPSSYEQYF. The full variable domain, with the rest looked up from reference TRBV28 and TRBJ2-7, is DVKVTQSSRYLVKRTGEKVFLECVQDMDHENMFWYRQDPGLGLRLIYFSYDVKMKEKGDIPEGYSVSREKKERFSLILESASTNQTSMYLCASSSYFSTRRNPSSYEQYFGPGTRLTVT.

The chain has TRBV3-1 (or the pseudogene TRBV3-2) and TRBJ1-4; D not resolved. Between the trimmed V and J ends, which lost 4 bases and 8 bases, there was a span of 14 bases. From germline, CDR1 is LGHDT and CDR2 YNNKEL (reference sequence). The CDR3 runs to 14 residues. CDR3 sequence: CASSPRLGGEKLFF. CDR3 bases: TGTGCCAGCAGCCCCCGGTTAGGTGGGGAAAAACTGTTTTTT.

This sequence joins TRBV10-2 and TRBJ2-1, with 13 bases fitting TRBD2. The CDR3 is 14 amino acids. Unmatched junction bases numbered 4, after V lost 7 bases and J lost 7 bases. Germline V gene data show CDR1 as WSHSY and CDR2 as SAAADI. CDR3 residues: CASTGLAGRNEQFF. CDR3 bases: TGCGCCAGCACGGGACTAGCGGGAAGAAATGAGCAGTTCTTC.

This chain connects TRBV7-2 to TRBJ2-3; 10 nucleotides agree with TRBD2. CDR3 length: 15 amino acids. Trimming at V came to 5 bases and at J to 6 bases, leaving 8 bases not matched to a gene. Germline V gives CDR1 SGHTA, CDR2 FQGNSA. The CDR3 DNA is TGTGCCAGCAGCCCGAGTACTAGCGGGACGGATACGCAGTATTTT. As protein: CASSPSTSGTDTQYF.

Details on this clone: Relative to the germline gene, one junction end is altered; a read error may explain this. V usage is TRBV5-1 and J usage is TRBJ2-7, with D uncertain. CDR1 is SGHRS and CDR2 is YFSETQ in the germline V gene. The CDR3 covers 14 residues. The CDR3 sequence: CASSLAAGPIAADF. For the CDR3, the DNA is TGCGCCAGCAGCTTGGCCGCCGGTCCTATCGCGGCTGACTTC.

The rearrangement joins TRBV28 to TRBJ2-7, with 9 nucleotides matching TRBD1. V shed 5 bases and J 0 bases; nucleotides not matched to a gene: 5. From germline, CDR1 is MDHEN and CDR2 SYDVKM. This CDR3 has 15 amino acids. CDR3 in DNA: TGTGCCAGCAGTCAGGGACAGGGCAACTCCTACGAGCAGTACTTC. This codes for CASSQGQGNSYEQYF.

The J gene is TRBJ2-5, the V gene TRBV19; D might be TRBD1 (6 bases). CDR3 size: 11 residues. V was trimmed by 9 bases and J by 6 bases, leaving 11 bases between them. CDR1 and CDR2 (germline): LNHDA, SQIVND (reference sequence). Here the CDR3 DNA reads TGTGCCAGCGGACAGTGGCAGACCCAGTACTTC. This gives the protein CASGQWQTQYF.

This sequence joins TRBV20-1 and TRBJ1-4; D is ambiguous. V was cut by 5 bases and J by 7 bases, with 8 bases left in between. The CDR3 runs to 11 residues. In germline, CDR1 is DFQATT, CDR2 SNEGSKA (reference sequence). As DNA, the CDR3 is TGCAGTGCTTTTGACACTGAAAAACTGTTTTTT. This gives the protein CSAFDTEKLFF.

The V and J genes are TRBV27 and TRBJ2-7, with a possible D match to TRBD1 (6 bases). This CDR3 spans 15 amino acids. Trimming pared 2 bases from V and 4 bases from J, leaving 15 bases between. Germline values: CDR1 MNHEY, CDR2 SMNVEV (reference sequence). The CDR3 DNA is TGTGCCAGCAGTTTAAGCAGGACAGCGACTTACGAGCAGTACTTC. Its protein is CASSLSRTATYEQYF.

V is TRBV24-1 and J is TRBJ2-6; 8 bases match TRBD1. The J segment lost 4 bases and the V segment lost 3 bases, leaving 7 bases of the junction unmatched. The CDR3 totals 17 residues. Germline CDR1 KGHDR, CDR2 SFDVKD. The CDR3 DNA reads TGTGCCACCAGTGATGGACAGGGAACCCCCGGGGCCAACGTCCTGACTTTC. Encoded protein: CATSDGQGTPGANVLTF.

V and J are TRBV19 and TRBJ2-7; 7 bases are shared with TRBD2. The ends lost 3 bases at V and 6 bases at J; junction bases unmatched: 11. The length of the CDR3 is 15 residues. Germline V gene lookup returns CDR1 LNHDA and CDR2 SQIVND (reference sequence). DNA for the CDR3: TGTGCCAGTAGTATTCGAACGGGCGGGAGAACCGAGCAGTACTTC. Translating gives CASSIRTGGRTEQYF.